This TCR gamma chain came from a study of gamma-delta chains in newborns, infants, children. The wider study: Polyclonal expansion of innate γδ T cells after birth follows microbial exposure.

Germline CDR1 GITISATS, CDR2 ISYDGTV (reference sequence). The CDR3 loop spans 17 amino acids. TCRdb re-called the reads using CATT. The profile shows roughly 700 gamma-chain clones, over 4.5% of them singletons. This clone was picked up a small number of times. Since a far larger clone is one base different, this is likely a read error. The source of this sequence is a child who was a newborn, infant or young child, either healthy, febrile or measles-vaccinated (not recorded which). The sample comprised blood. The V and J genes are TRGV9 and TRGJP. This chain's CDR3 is CASWEVYWKLGKKIKVF. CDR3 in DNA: TGTGCCTCGTGGGAGGTGTATTGGAAGTTGGGCAAAAAAATCAAGGTATTT.